The clone carrying this T cell receptor beta chain rates as medium-sized. Its specificity is not known. This sample stems from a study of early T cells in non-severe SARS-CoV-2 infection. Study background: Sequencing targeted bulk RNA from unsorted whole blood, leaving chains unpaired. Regarding the study as a whole: Matches to VDJdb favored anti-spike CD8 responses and missed private and CD4 specificities.

Unique molecular identifiers were attached to individual cDNA molecules. TCRdb reanalysed the 5' RACE reads using MiXCR and keeps one entry per CDR3 protein. The sample lists some 34,000 distinct CDR3 sequences, approximately 9.1% occurring once. This clonotype was obtained from an adult who was a healthcare worker with PCR-confirmed SARS-CoV-2 infection or an uninfected control (not recorded which). Sequencing input: whole blood.

This CDR3 reads CASSLEPRLAVLEQFF. CDR3 sequence (DNA): TGTGCCAGCAGCTTAGAGCCGAGACTAGCTGTATTGGAGCAGTTCTTC. The chain joins TRBV11-2 to TRBJ2-1; 7 bases agree with TRBD2. Germline V gene sequence: CDR1 SGHAT, CDR2 FQNNGV. V lost 0 bases and J lost 10; bases outside the gene matches: 12. The CDR3 spans 16 residues.